The next 25 T cell receptor beta chains were all read from a single sample in a study of cytomegalovirus exposure and HLA in healthy donors. The method was immunoSEQ multiplex PCR; TCRdb's version includes in-frame clones alone and lacks a portion of them. The table has around 250,000 clones, 90% seen once. Sequences were obtained from PBMCs. These receptors were collected from a woman aged 18-29 years in good health and CMV-seronegative.

The count of this clone is one. This chain connects TRBV28 to TRBJ1-4, with unresolved D. Trimming cost V 6 bases and J 5 bases, with 10 bases left between them. CDR3 length equals 13 residues. Germline V CDR1 and CDR2: MDHEN, SYDVKM. The CDR3 region has the DNA TGTGCCAGCAGCGGGGAGGGAAATGAAAAACTGTTTTTT. Protein product: CASSGEGNEKLFF.

This clone came up a few times. The chain links TRBV6-5 to TRBJ1-5; 8 bases align to TRBD1. V lost 4 bases to trimming and J lost 5 bases; unmatched junction nucleotides: 4. CDR1 is MNHEY and CDR2 is SVGAGI in the germline V gene. This CDR3 comprises 14 residues. DNA of the CDR3: TGTGCCAGCAGTTTCGGACAGGGCCATCAGCCCCAGCATTTT. It translates to CASSFGQGHQPQHF.

The chain recombines TRBV11-3 with TRBJ2-6, with TRBD2 as a possible D gene (5 bases). This CDR3 has 17 amino acids. The germline V gene has CDR1 SGHNT and CDR2 YENEEA. V lost 5 bases and J lost 0, with 14 bases in between. This CDR3 reads CASSRPRSDSGANVLTF. CDR3 bases: TGTGCCAGCAGCCGCCCCCGTAGCGACTCTGGGGCCAACGTCCTGACTTTC.

V and J are TRBV7-9 and TRBJ1-1; TRBD1 matches at 7 bases. The J segment lost 7 bases and the V segment lost 5 bases, leaving 1 base of the junction unmatched. This CDR3 has 11 residues. Germline assignment: CDR1 SEHNR and CDR2 FQNEAQ (reference sequence). In DNA form, the CDR3 reads TGTGCCAGCAGCCGGGACAGTGAAGCTTTCTTT. Its translation is CASSRDSEAFF.

This chain's CDR3 is CASSSRRSETQYF. The DNA of the CDR3 is TGTGCCAGCAGCTCTCGGCGGTCGGAGACCCAGTACTTC. The gene calls are TRBV7-6 and TRBJ2-5; D remains unclear. Germline CDR1 reads SGHVS; CDR2 reads FNYEAQ. The CDR3 runs 13 residues. V was clipped by 4 bases and J by 5 bases, with 11 bases between them.

The V and J genes are TRBV4-2 and TRBJ2-1; 9 nucleotides align to TRBD2. This CDR3 region has 16 residues. Looked up from germline, CDR1 is LGHNA and CDR2 is YNFKEQ. The ends lost 1 base at V and 10 bases at J; junction bases unmatched: 11. The CDR3, as DNA: TGTGCCAGCAGCCAAGGGACTAGCGTCCCGCCGGGGGAGCAGTTCTTC. Protein: CASSQGTSVPPGEQFF.

V usage is TRBV28 and J usage is TRBJ2-7; D might be TRBD2 (6 bases). V was clipped by 2 bases and J by 2 bases, with 10 bases between them. The CDR3 consists of 14 residues. Looked up from germline, CDR1 is MDHEN and CDR2 is SYDVKM. CDR3 in DNA: TGTGCCAGCAGTTTAGCGGGGACCGCCTACGAGCAGTACGTC. Residues: CASSLAGTAYEQYV.

This chain links TRBV6-6 with TRBJ1-5, with TRBD1 identical over 7 bases. Trimming at V came to 7 bases and at J to 4 bases, leaving 7 bases not matched to a gene. Germline V gene sequence: CDR1 MNHNY, CDR2 SVGAGI (reference sequence). The CDR3 has 14 residues. The CDR3 DNA is TGTGCCAGCACCCAGGGACAGATAAATCAGCCCCAGCATTTT. Translating gives CASTQGQINQPQHF.

CDR3 loop: CASTSGQGRTQPQHF. CDR3 nucleotides: TGTGCCAGCACCTCCGGACAGGGGAGGACGCAGCCCCAGCATTTT. The chain links TRBV6-1 to TRBJ1-5; 9 bases are a match to TRBD1. V lost 7 bases and J lost 7; bases outside the gene matches: 11. CDR1 and CDR2 (germline): MNHNS, SASEGT. This CDR3 region has 15 residues.

The CDR3 DNA reads TGTGCCAGCAGCTTACGGATCTGGGGGGACACTGAAGCTTTCTTT. The encoded protein is CASSLRIWGDTEAFF. V usage is TRBV11-2 and J usage is TRBJ1-1; D might be TRBD1 (5 bases). The V end lost 2 bases, the J end lost 3 bases, and 13 bases lay between the germline ends. Germline CDR1 reads SGHAT; CDR2 reads FQNNGV. The CDR3 totals 15 residues.

This chain joins TRBV10-3 and TRBJ2-5; 7 bases align to TRBD2. This CDR3 is built from 15 residues. The junction had 9 bases not matched to a gene; V was cut back by 6 bases and J by 2 bases. CDR1 ENHRY and CDR2 SYGVKD come from the germline V gene. The DNA of the CDR3 is TGTGCCATCAGCCCGAACCCGGGGGGACAAGAGACCCAGTACTTC. This codes for CAISPNPGGQETQYF.

The genes are TRBV19 and TRBJ1-2, with 7 bases identical to TRBD1. This CDR3 has 14 residues. From germline, CDR1 is LNHDA and CDR2 SQIVND (reference sequence). The ends lost 5 bases at V and 8 bases at J; junction bases unmatched: 11. The DNA of the CDR3 is TGTGCCAGTAGTCGCGACAGGGTCTCTTTGGGCTACACCTTC. Its protein is CASSRDRVSLGYTF.

This chain connects TRBV18 to TRBJ1-1, with no clear D. This CDR3 spans 14 amino acids. Germline V CDR1 and CDR2: KGHSH, LQKENI. V lost 2 bases and J 2 bases, leaving 9 bases between the germline ends. In DNA, the CDR3 is TGTGCCAGCTCACCAGGAGCGGGTAACACTGAAGCTTTCTTT. Its translation: CASSPGAGNTEAFF.

The chain recombines TRBV6-1 with TRBJ1-1, with 8 bases identical to TRBD1. V shed 1 base, J shed 8 bases, and the junction held 12 bases outside the gene matches. There are 16 residues in the CDR3. The germline V gene encodes CDR1 MNHNS and CDR2 SASEGT. The CDR3 sequence is CASSEGTGSYAAEAFF. The CDR3 DNA reads as TGTGCCAGCAGTGAAGGGACAGGGTCCTACGCCGCCGAAGCTTTCTTT.

The J gene is TRBJ1-1, the V gene TRBV18; 8 nucleotides line up with TRBD1. Trimming cost V 6 bases and J 4 bases; bases outside gene matches: 10. Germline V CDR1 and CDR2: KGHSH, LQKENI. CDR3 size: 15 residues. The DNA for the CDR3 is TGTGCCAGCTCGCTCGGACAGGGAGGAATCACTGAAGCTTTCTTT. Amino acids: CASSLGQGGITEAFF. Looking up the rest from reference TRBV18 and TRBJ1-1 gives the full variable domain: NAGVMQNPRHLVRRRGQEARLRCSPMKGHSHVYWYRQLPEEGLKFMVYLQKENIIDESGMPKERFSAEFPKEGPSILRIQQVVRGDSAAYFCASSLGQGGITEAFFGQGTRLTVV.

This chain joins TRBV7-3 and TRBJ2-2, with D tentatively TRBD2 (7 bases). V was shortened by 5 bases and J by 0 bases, with 13 bases between the two germline ends. The germline gives CDR1 SGHTA, CDR2 FQGTGA. The CDR3 totals 16 residues. The CDR3 DNA sequence: TGTGCCAGCAGCCCCGTCGGGGGGCCGAACACCGGGGAGCTGTTTTTT. It specifies CASSPVGGPNTGELFF.

V gene TRBV28 combines with J gene TRBJ2-2; no firm D call. In germline, CDR1 is MDHEN, CDR2 SYDVKM. CDR3 length equals 13 residues. Trimming shortened V by 5 bases and J by 0 bases, and 4 bases separated the two germline ends. DNA for the CDR3: TGTGCCAGCAGTGGCCCGAACACCGGGGAGCTGTTTTTT. Amino acids: CASSGPNTGELFF.

The CDR3, as DNA: TGTGCCAGCAGTCCCGGGACTAGCGGGGGGTTCGTCGCAGATACGCAGTATTTT. It yields the protein CASSPGTSGGFVADTQYF. The V gene is TRBV27, the J gene TRBJ2-3; 15 bases agree with TRBD2. Germline trimming cut 5 bases from V and 4 bases from J; bases unmatched to any gene: 10. Germline-derived CDR1 and CDR2 are MNHEY and SMNVEV (reference sequence). The CDR3 has 18 amino acids.

This chain connects TRBV19 to TRBJ2-3; 9 bases are a match to TRBD2. CDR3 size: 13 residues. Germline V gene lookup returns CDR1 LNHDA and CDR2 SQIVND (reference sequence). J gave up 3 bases and V 10 bases, and 5 bases lay outside the gene matches. Here the CDR3 reads CATGLALTDTQYF. In DNA form, the CDR3 reads TGTGCCACCGGACTAGCGCTTACAGATACGCAGTATTTT. The variable domain in full, with the rest retrieved from reference TRBV19 and TRBJ2-3, is DGGITQSPKYLFRKEGQNVTLSCEQNLNHDAMYWYRQDPGQGLRLIYYSQIVNDFQKGDIAEGYSVSREKKESFPLTVTSAQKNPTAFYLCATGLALTDTQYFGPGTRLTVL.

The genes are TRBV18 and TRBJ1-1, with 8 bases lining up with TRBD1. This CDR3 comprises 16 residues. Per the germline V gene, CDR1 is KGHSH and CDR2 is LQKENI. V trimming: 2 bases; J trimming: 0 bases; junction bases outside the gene matches: 5. This CDR3 reads CASSPGTGTLNTEAFF. The CDR3, as DNA: TGTGCCAGCTCACCAGGGACAGGAACTTTGAACACTGAAGCTTTCTTT.

The chain carries TRBV5-6 and TRBJ1-1, with D possibly TRBD1 on 6 matching bases. CDR3 length equals 14 residues. The V gene's germline CDR1 is SGHDT and CDR2 YYEEEE. V was clipped by 2 bases and J by 2 bases, with 10 bases between them. CDR3 coding DNA: TGTGCCAGCAGCTTCCTGGACAGAAACACTGAAGCTTTCTTT. Translated, it gives CASSFLDRNTEAFF.

The CDR3 loop is CASSFPVARGSFATNEKLFF. CDR3 nucleotides: TGTGCCAGCAGTTTCCCCGTGGCCAGGGGGTCTTTTGCAACTAATGAAAAACTGTTTTTT. The J gene is TRBJ1-4, the V gene TRBV28, with 7 bases identical to TRBD1. Germline V gene sequence: CDR1 MDHEN, CDR2 SYDVKM. Unmatched junction bases numbered 16, after V lost 3 bases and J lost 0 bases. The CDR3 is 20 amino acids.

This chain links TRBV28 with TRBJ2-7; TRBD1 might be the D (5 bases). CDR1 is MDHEN, CDR2 SYDVKM, per germline. V lost 1 base to trimming and J lost 6 bases, with 10 bases between them. The CDR3 has 13 residues. The CDR3 nucleotides read TGTGCCAGCAGTTTATCTTTTCAGGGCGAGCAGTACTTC. This encodes CASSLSFQGEQYF. The complete variable domain, with remaining parts taken from reference TRBV28 and TRBJ2-7, reads DVKVTQSSRYLVKRTGEKVFLECVQDMDHENMFWYRQDPGLGLRLIYFSYDVKMKEKGDIPEGYSVSREKKERFSLILESASTNQTSMYLCASSLSFQGEQYFGPGTRLTVT.

This rearrangement joins TRBV6-5 to TRBJ1-1; TRBD1 matches 9 bases. CDR1 MNHEY and CDR2 SVGAGI come from the germline V gene. This CDR3 comprises 15 residues. V lost 4 bases to trimming and J lost 5 bases; unmatched junction nucleotides: 8. This CDR3 is CASSSGTGRGTEAFF. The CDR3 DNA reads TGTGCCAGCAGTTCCGGGACAGGGAGGGGTACTGAAGCTTTCTTT.

The chain joins TRBV5-4 to TRBJ2-7; 10 bases agree with TRBD2. Germline loops: CDR1 SGHNT, CDR2 YYREEE (reference sequence). This CDR3 has 15 residues. The V segment lost 4 bases and the J segment 0 bases; nucleotides outside the gene matches: 4. DNA of the CDR3: TGTGCCAGCAGCATGGCTAGCGGGAGCTCCTACGAGCAGTACTTC. This sequence encodes CASSMASGSSYEQYF.